This TCR beta chain was documented in a study of beta chain features in type 1 diabetes. Study outcomes and limitations: Among all four CD4+ subsets, Type 1 diabetes patients had TCRB CDR3s that were moderately but significantly shorter. VDJ junctions from patients with type 1 diabetes contained fewer insertions and more deletions.

As regards this clone: Its antigen is not identified.

Sequencing targeted expressed TCRB transcripts, as all isolated RNA had been reverse transcribed. Some clones are missing from TCRdb's copy, which holds only in-frame ones; the method was immunoSEQ multiplex PCR. This sample has roughly 350,000 clones, with around 10% found just once. V was trimmed by 5 bases and J by 11 bases, leaving 14 bases between them. The germline gives CDR1 SGHTA, CDR2 FQGNSA. This CDR3 has 12 residues. The receptor was isolated from a man aged 30-40 years with type 1 diabetes. This sequence joins TRBV7-2 and TRBJ2-3; D remains unclear. Sequenced: central memory CD4+ T cells from blood. The CDR3 DNA reads as TGTGCCAGCAGCCCAAGGACCACCCAGCAGTATTTT. Encoded protein: CASSPRTTQQYF.